A single sample gave rise to the 16 T cell receptor beta chains below, sequenced in a study of T cell changes during pregnancy in multiple sclerosis. TCRdb's copy holds only in-frame clones and misses some; the assay was immunoSEQ multiplex PCR. The sample yields around 130,000 clones, about 93% seen once. The sample in question was peripheral blood, obtained before pregnancy. These receptors were taken from a female donor with multiple sclerosis, enrolled in a pregnancy study.

The chain links TRBV5-8 to TRBJ2-3, with D possibly TRBD1 on 5 matching bases. V dropped 0 bases and J dropped 3 bases, with 11 bases sitting between them. Germline loops: CDR1 SGHTS, CDR2 YDEGEE. This CDR3 spans 15 amino acids. Here the CDR3 DNA reads TGTGCCAGCAGCTTGGGACAGTATAATACAGATACGCAGTATTTT. Translating it yields CASSLGQYNTDTQYF.

The chain couples TRBV7-8 to TRBJ2-3; 8 positions match TRBD2. From germline, CDR1 is SGHVS and CDR2 FQNEAQ. CDR3 size: 13 residues. V dropped 8 bases and J dropped 1; count of bases not matched to a gene: 2. CDR3: CASLLAGTDTQYF. CDR3 in DNA: TGTGCCAGCTTACTAGCGGGCACAGATACGCAGTATTTT.

The J gene is TRBJ2-7, the V gene TRBV2; 11 bases align to TRBD1. Germline V gene sequence: CDR1 SNHLY, CDR2 FYNNEI. Trimming at V came to 8 bases and at J to 6 bases, leaving 9 bases not matched to a gene. This CDR3 spans 14 amino acids. As DNA, the CDR3 is TGTGCCAGCTGCTCTCCCGGGACAGGGGGCGAGCAGTACTTC. This translates into CASCSPGTGGEQYF.

The chain couples TRBV7-9 to TRBJ2-2; D may be TRBD2 (5 bases). The V gene lost 4 bases and the J gene lost 6 bases, with 9 bases spanning the gap. The CDR3 has 13 residues. Germline CDR1 and CDR2: SEHNR and FQNEAQ (reference sequence). The CDR3 sequence is CASSSFGAGELFF. CDR3 coding DNA: TGTGCCAGCAGCTCATTCGGGGCCGGGGAGCTGTTTTTT.

The chain joins TRBV9 to TRBJ1-3; D gene uncertain. Trimming took 1 base from V and 4 from J, leaving 9 bases between them. The germline gives CDR1 SGDLS, CDR2 YYNGEE. This CDR3 is built from 14 residues. DNA of the CDR3: TGTGCCAGCAGCGTAACAACGGGAGGAAACACCATATATTTT. Translation gives CASSVTTGGNTIYF.

The chain recombines TRBV28 with TRBJ2-5; 8 bases are shared with TRBD1. Germline V CDR1 and CDR2: MDHEN, SYDVKM. J lost 1 base, V lost 6 bases, and 10 bases had no gene match. This CDR3 spans 16 amino acids. Here the CDR3 reads CASSLVGQGVQETQYF. The CDR3 DNA reads as TGTGCCAGCAGCCTGGTCGGACAGGGTGTCCAAGAGACCCAGTACTTC.

The chain carries TRBV14 and TRBJ2-1; D is unresolved. Germline V gives CDR1 SGHDN, CDR2 FVKESK. The ends were cut back, 6 bases at V and 0 bases at J, with 6 bases in the middle. The CDR3 loop spans 13 amino acids. The chain's CDR3 is CASSWSSYNEQFF. CDR3 DNA: TGTGCCAGCAGTTGGAGCTCCTACAATGAGCAGTTCTTC.

CDR3 protein: CASSLHQVLSGNTIYF. The CDR3 DNA is TGTGCCAGCAGTCTCCACCAGGTCCTCTCTGGAAACACCATATATTTT. The chain employs TRBV28 and TRBJ1-3; D is unclear. The CDR3 length is 16 residues. Germline V gene lookup returns CDR1 MDHEN and CDR2 SYDVKM. The ends were cut back, 5 bases at V and 0 bases at J, with 14 bases in the middle.

The rearrangement joins TRBV30 to TRBJ2-3, with D unresolved. CDR1 and CDR2 (germline): GTSNPN, SVGIG (reference sequence). The CDR3 extends over 13 amino acids. CDR3 bases: TGTGCGTTAAACGGAGCCATCACAGATACGCAGTATTTT. It specifies CALNGAITDTQYF.

The chain joins TRBV4-1 to TRBJ1-2; D perhaps matches TRBD1 (5 bases). This CDR3 is 13 amino acids long. CDR1 MGHRA and CDR2 YSYEKL come from the germline V gene. V dropped 0 bases and J dropped 4 bases, with 6 bases sitting between them. For the CDR3, the DNA is TGCGCCAGCAGCCAAGATCAGGGCTATGGCTACACCTTC. Encoded protein: CASSQDQGYGYTF.

This clone was observed a single time. The CDR3 region is CASSLGSGETQYF. In DNA form, the CDR3 reads TGCGCCAGCAGCTTGGGCTCTGGCGAGACCCAGTACTTC. The chain joins TRBV5-1 to TRBJ2-5, with unresolved D. Trimming took 0 bases from V and 5 from J, leaving 8 bases between them. The germline CDR1 and CDR2 sequences are SGHRS and YFSETQ. This CDR3 has 13 residues. Based on the CDR3 plus reference TRBV5-1 and TRBJ2-5, the full variable domain is KAGVTQTPRYLIKTRGQQVTLSCSPISGHRSVSWYQQTPGQGLQFLFEYFSETQRNKGNFPGRFSGRQFSNSRSEMNVSTLELGDSALYLCASSLGSGETQYFGPGTRLLVL.

CDR3 amino acids: CASSFPRGSGGSTDTQYF. The CDR3 coding sequence is TGTGCCAGCAGCTTCCCAAGGGGTAGCGGGGGTTCTACAGATACGCAGTATTTT. The rearrangement links TRBV7-9 to TRBJ2-3; 9 nucleotides line up with TRBD2. V trimming: 3 bases; J trimming: 3 bases; junction bases outside the gene matches: 13. Germline CDR1 reads SEHNR; CDR2 reads FQNEAQ (reference sequence). The length of the CDR3 is 18 residues.

The V call is TRBV6-1, the J call TRBJ1-2, with a possible D match to TRBD1 (6 bases). Germline values: CDR1 MNHNS, CDR2 SASEGT. Trimming took off 1 base at V and 4 bases at J, with 10 bases between the two ends. CDR3 length: 14 amino acids. CDR3 bases: TGTGCCAGCAGTGAAGTCAGGGGCGGCTATGGCTACACCTTC. Its translation is CASSEVRGGYGYTF.

The chain combines TRBV6-1 with TRBJ1-2; no definite D call. The germline CDR1 and CDR2 sequences are MNHNS and SASEGT. V lost 3 bases to trimming and J lost 6 bases, with 11 bases between them. This CDR3 has 13 amino acids. CDR3 residues: CASSDGALDGYTF. In DNA form, the CDR3 reads TGTGCCAGCAGTGATGGAGCGCTCGATGGCTACACCTTC.

This sequence joins TRBV11-2 and TRBJ2-3, with 9 bases that match TRBD1. The junction had 8 bases not matched to a gene; V was cut back by 7 bases and J by 3 bases. Germline CDR1 reads SGHAT; CDR2 reads FQNNGV. The CDR3 covers 15 residues. CDR3 DNA sequence: TGTGCCAGCACCGGGACAGGGACACTTACAGATACGCAGTATTTT. Translation: CASTGTGTLTDTQYF.

This clone occurred a few times. V gene TRBV6-1 combines with J gene TRBJ2-1, with TRBD2 matching over 11 bases. V was clipped by 4 bases and J by 8 bases; unmatched bases: 7. The CDR3 loop spans 15 amino acids. CDR1 and CDR2 from the germline V gene are MNHNS and SASEGT. The CDR3 is CASSAGTSGRDEQFF. As DNA, the CDR3 is TGTGCCAGCAGTGCCGGGACTAGCGGTCGCGATGAGCAGTTCTTC.